This T cell receptor beta chain derives from a study of blood T cell repertoires in COVID-19. Looking at the study overall: Both acute and convalescent COVID-19 samples were obtained from the United States, Italy and Spain. Sources were T cells, B-cell-depleted T cells, or PBMCs; the material itself was cDNA or gDNA.

The germline CDR1 and CDR2 sequences are MGHRA and YSYEKL. This CDR3 spans 16 amino acids. V dropped 1 base and J dropped 6 bases, with 15 bases sitting between them. As processed by the authors: How many nucleated cells were present was estimated from reference gene primer amplification. Sequencing was performed with immunoSEQ multiplex PCR; in TCRdb, only in-frame clones are kept and a portion is missing. V and J calls plus clone size are reproduced from that table; the DNA served to infer D and trimming. This table has roughly 80,000 clones, more than 70% appearing once. The TCR sequence derives from a man in his sixties or seventies with active or convalescent COVID-19. The V call is TRBV4-1, the J call TRBJ1-4, with D possibly matching TRBD1 (5 bases). Sequencing used peripheral blood. The CDR3 here is CASSQARGTRDEKLFF. The CDR3 DNA reads as TGCGCCAGCAGCCAAGCCCGAGGGACTCGGGATGAAAAACTGTTTTTT.